Below are 25 T cell receptor beta chains sequenced from a single sample in a study of early T cells in non-severe SARS-CoV-2 infection. TCRdb reprocessed the 5' RACE reads via MiXCR and lists one record per CDR3 protein. The table has about 80,000 distinct CDR3 sequences, 5% seen once. The sequences come from whole blood, collected at baseline. These receptors were collected from an adult who was a healthcare worker with PCR-confirmed SARS-CoV-2 infection or an uninfected control (not recorded which).

This clonotype has a count of ten or more. The chain's CDR3 is CASSYRTGLGSYEQYF. CDR3 in DNA: TGTGCCAGCAGTTACCGTACAGGGCTTGGGTCCTACGAGCAGTACTTC. The V and J genes are TRBV6-5 and TRBJ2-7, with D possibly matching TRBD1 (6 bases). Germline V gene lookup returns CDR1 MNHEY and CDR2 SVGAGI. Trimming pared 2 bases from V and 1 base from J, leaving 15 bases between. The length of the CDR3 is 16 residues.

This chain links TRBV11-3 with TRBJ2-3, with D hard to call. Germline V CDR1 and CDR2: SGHNT, YENEEA. The CDR3 spans 12 residues. V was pared by 1 base and J by 8 bases, with 7 bases between. CDR3 nucleotide sequence: TGTGCCAGCAGCTTAGGGACCTCTACGCAGTATTTT. This gives the protein CASSLGTSTQYF. Supplemented by reference TRBV11-3 and TRBJ2-3, the full variable domain reads EAGVVQSPRYKIIEKKQPVAFWCNPISGHNTLYWYLQNLGQGPELLIRYENEEAVDDSQLPKDRFSAERLKGVDSTLKIQPAELGDSAVYLCASSLGTSTQYFGPGTRLTVL.

In its sample, this clonotype was seen many times. The chain recombines TRBV7-9 with TRBJ2-1; 12 bases are shared with TRBD2. The CDR3 sequence is 17 residues long. J lost 3 bases, V lost 5 bases, and 8 bases had no gene match. The V gene's germline CDR1 is SEHNR and CDR2 FQNEAQ (reference sequence). The CDR3 DNA follows: TGTGCCAGCAGCCCGAGACTAGCGGGAGAGATCTACAATGAGCAGTTCTTC. Translation: CASSPRLAGEIYNEQFF.

This clonotype occurred a few times. The chain employs TRBV7-9 and TRBJ1-1, with D hard to call. V shed 5 bases and J shed 6 bases, with 10 bases lying between them. The CDR3 totals 12 residues. The germline V gene encodes CDR1 SEHNR and CDR2 FQNEAQ (reference sequence). For the CDR3, the DNA is TGTGCCAGCAGCGAGGGTTCGTCTGAAGCTTTCTTT. This codes for CASSEGSSEAFF.

This clonotype was seen many times. This chain uses TRBV29-1 with TRBJ1-2, with 7 bases that match TRBD1. The germline V gene has CDR1 SQVTM and CDR2 ANQGSEA. Germline trimming cut 6 bases from V and 8 bases from J; bases unmatched to any gene: 6. This CDR3 comprises 11 residues. CDR3 in amino acids: CSVSTGDGYTF. The CDR3 DNA reads TGCAGCGTCTCCACAGGGGACGGCTACACCTTC.

The chain links TRBV3-1 to TRBJ2-3; D call uncertain. CDR3 length equals 11 residues. Looked up from germline, CDR1 is LGHDT and CDR2 is YNNKEL (reference sequence). V was trimmed by 6 bases and J by 4 bases, leaving 5 bases between them. DNA of the CDR3: TGTGCCAGCAGAGGAGCAGATACGCAGTATTTT. The encoded protein is CASRGADTQYF.

The rearrangement uses TRBV28 and TRBJ2-7; D remains ambiguous. CDR3 size: 14 residues. Germline CDR1 reads MDHEN; CDR2 reads SYDVKM. Trimming stripped 6 bases from V and 2 bases from J, with 14 bases between. The CDR3 sequence is CASRRIPGPYEQYF. CDR3 coding DNA: TGTGCCAGCAGAAGAATCCCCGGCCCCTACGAGCAGTACTTC.

This clonotype occurred a few times. CDR3 loop: CASSHPVGRDGDQETQYF. CDR3 DNA: TGTGCCAGCAGCCATCCCGTCGGGAGGGACGGGGATCAAGAGACCCAGTACTTC. The chain joins TRBV9 to TRBJ2-5; TRBD2 matches 8 bases. Germline V CDR1 and CDR2: SGDLS, YYNGEE. CDR3 length equals 18 residues. Germline trimming cut 4 bases from V and 2 bases from J; bases unmatched to any gene: 16.

This clonotype has at least ten counts. The chain joins TRBV19 to TRBJ1-1; D might be TRBD1 (5 bases). V shed 9 bases and J shed 2 bases, with 13 bases lying between them. The germline CDR1 and CDR2 sequences are LNHDA and SQIVND (reference sequence). The CDR3 totals 13 residues. DNA for the CDR3: TGTGCCAGCCAGGTTGGGGCTAACACTGAAGCTTTCTTT. This translates into CASQVGANTEAFF.

This clonotype showed up many times. The chain has TRBV20-1 and TRBJ2-2; 14 positions agree with TRBD2. This CDR3 is 14 amino acids long. CDR1 and CDR2 from the germline V gene are DFQATT and SNEGSKA (reference sequence). Unmatched junction bases numbered 2, after V lost 6 bases and J lost 5 bases. The CDR3 DNA reads TGCAGTGCAAGACTAGCGGGAGGGACCGGGGAGCTGTTTTTT. Amino acids: CSARLAGGTGELFF.

Ten or more counts support this clonotype. The rearrangement joins TRBV24-1 to TRBJ1-1; weak D call: TRBD1 (5 bases). The CDR3 is made up of 15 amino acids. Looked up from germline, CDR1 is KGHDR and CDR2 is SFDVKD. V was shortened by 12 bases and J by 0 bases, with 19 bases between the two germline ends. CDR3 loop: CAGGQGRRVNTEAFF. The CDR3 bases are TGTGCCGGAGGGCAGGGACGCCGAGTGAACACTGAAGCTTTCTTT.

This clonotype turned up a few times. The V gene is TRBV30, the J gene TRBJ1-2, with 7 bases matching TRBD1. The CDR3 runs 14 residues. The germline V gene has CDR1 GTSNPN and CDR2 SVGIG (reference sequence). V trimming: 1 base; J trimming: 4 bases; junction bases outside the gene matches: 6. CDR3 region: CAWSEDRSFYGYTF. CDR3 nucleotides: TGTGCCTGGAGTGAGGACAGGAGTTTCTATGGCTACACCTTC.

This sequence joins TRBV12-5 and TRBJ1-1, with a possible D match to TRBD1 (5 bases). The CDR3 is 14 amino acids. Trimming removed 2 bases at V and 4 bases at J, with 11 bases between. Germline V gene lookup returns CDR1 LGHNT and CDR2 FRNRAP. As DNA, the CDR3 is TGTGCTAGTGGTTTGACAAGGAGGGGCACTGAAGCTTTCTTT. It is translated as CASGLTRRGTEAFF.

At least ten counts were recorded for this clonotype. This rearrangement joins TRBV10-3 to TRBJ2-6, with D possibly TRBD2 on 5 matching bases. Germline V gene sequence: CDR1 ENHRY, CDR2 SYGVKD. The CDR3 is 14 amino acids. With 7 bases removed from V and 4 bases from J, the gap between germline ends came to 11 bases. The CDR3 DNA is TGTGCCATCAACTCGGGAACCGGGGCCAACGTCCTGACTTTC. Translated: CAINSGTGANVLTF.

This clonotype was seen at least ten times. V is TRBV28 and J is TRBJ2-7; 8 positions match TRBD2. J lost 4 bases, V lost 6 bases, and 5 bases had no gene match. This CDR3 is 13 amino acids long. CDR1 and CDR2 (germline): MDHEN, SYDVKM. The CDR3 loop is CASRLAAHYEQYF. The CDR3 nucleotides read TGTGCCAGCAGACTAGCGGCACATTACGAGCAGTACTTC.

This clonotype was seen at least ten times. This chain joins TRBV6-5 and TRBJ1-3, with D possibly being TRBD1 (5 bases). This CDR3 spans 15 amino acids. The germline V gene encodes CDR1 MNHEY and CDR2 SVGAGI. Trimming took 0 bases from V and 3 from J, leaving 9 bases between them. In DNA, the CDR3 is TGTGCCAGCAGTTACTCGCGGGGGGTTGGAAACACCATATATTTT. Protein product: CASSYSRGVGNTIYF.

This clonotype was picked up a small number of times. The chain has TRBV3-1 and TRBJ2-3; D possibly corresponds to TRBD2 (5 bases). Trimming pared 3 bases from V and 2 bases from J, leaving 12 bases between. The CDR3 covers 15 residues. The germline gives CDR1 LGHDT, CDR2 YNNKEL (reference sequence). The CDR3 loop is CASSHTGDNTDTQYF. In DNA form, the CDR3 reads TGTGCCAGCAGCCATACCGGGGATAACACAGATACGCAGTATTTT.

This clonotype was recorded many times. The gene calls are TRBV10-3 and TRBJ2-7, with D possibly being TRBD2 (5 bases). CDR1 ENHRY and CDR2 SYGVKD come from the germline V gene. Trimming pared 2 bases from V and 0 bases from J, leaving 14 bases between. The CDR3 length is 16 residues. The CDR3 here is CAISEGLADHSYEQYF. The DNA of the CDR3 is TGTGCCATCAGTGAGGGCCTAGCCGATCACTCCTACGAGCAGTACTTC.

This clonotype was picked up many times. The genes are TRBV7-2 and TRBJ2-1; 8 bases map to TRBD1. The germline V gene has CDR1 SGHTA and CDR2 FQGNSA. Germline trimming cut 6 bases from V and 0 bases from J; bases unmatched to any gene: 4. The CDR3 totals 15 residues. The CDR3 spells CASSFDRGSYNEQFF. The CDR3 DNA sequence: TGTGCCAGCAGTTTCGACAGGGGCTCCTACAATGAGCAGTTCTTC.

This clonotype was seen repeatedly, ten times or more. CDR3 sequence: CASTLLGNTEAFF. The CDR3 region has the DNA TGTGCCAGCACCCTCCTGGGGAACACTGAAGCTTTCTTT. V usage is TRBV6-6 and J usage is TRBJ1-1; D not certain. Germline CDR1 MNHNY, CDR2 SVGAGI (reference sequence). This CDR3 has 13 amino acids. V dropped 7 bases and J dropped 1 base, with 10 bases sitting between them.

This chain connects TRBV2 to TRBJ1-2; TRBD1 matches 7 bases. Per germline, CDR1 SNHLY and CDR2 FYNNEI. The CDR3 runs 14 residues. Trimming took 4 bases from V and 6 from J; bases not matched to a gene: 8. The CDR3 loop reads CASSVETGINGYTF. CDR3 nucleotide sequence: TGTGCCAGCAGTGTGGAGACAGGGATAAATGGCTACACCTTC.

This clonotype appeared many times. The chain couples TRBV20-1 to TRBJ2-7; 9 bases are shared with TRBD1. Germline CDR1 reads DFQATT; CDR2 reads SNEGSKA (reference sequence). Unmatched junction bases numbered 8, after V lost 3 bases and J lost 2 bases. CDR3 size: 15 residues. The CDR3 coding sequence is TGCAGTGCTAGGAGGCCGGGACAGGGTCCCTACGAGCAGTACTTC. As protein: CSARRPGQGPYEQYF.

This clonotype was seen repeatedly, ten times or more. The chain combines TRBV30 with TRBJ1-5; D perhaps matches TRBD1 (5 bases). Germline V gives CDR1 GTSNPN, CDR2 SVGIG (reference sequence). This CDR3 spans 13 amino acids. Deletions cut 8 bases from V and 7 bases from J, with 18 bases between. This CDR3 is CATGQGIGQPQHF. For the CDR3, the DNA is TGTGCCACCGGGCAGGGTATAGGCCAGCCCCAGCATTTT.

This clonotype was detected many times. The rearrangement joins TRBV5-1 to TRBJ2-7; 7 positions agree with TRBD1. Germline trimming cut 0 bases from V and 4 bases from J; bases unmatched to any gene: 10. This CDR3 has 16 amino acids. Germline V CDR1 and CDR2: SGHRS, YFSETQ. This chain's CDR3 is CASSLGHRDRSYEQYF. CDR3 DNA sequence: TGCGCCAGCAGCTTGGGACACCGGGACAGATCATACGAGCAGTACTTC.

The chain is built from TRBV13 and TRBJ1-1; the match to TRBD1 covers 7 bases. This CDR3 spans 14 amino acids. Germline V gene sequence: CDR1 PRHDT, CDR2 FYEKMQ (reference sequence). V was pared by 3 bases and J by 6 bases, with 7 bases of the junction left unmatched. CDR3 protein: CASSFGTDGAEAFF. In nucleotides, the CDR3 is TGTGCCAGCAGCTTCGGGACAGACGGGGCTGAAGCTTTCTTT.